The 25 T cell receptor beta chains below come from one sample, sequenced in a study of CD8+ T cells in alopecia areata. RNA extraction and reverse transcription yielded cDNA as sequencing template. Clones were read by immunoSEQ multiplex PCR, and TCRdb kept only the in-frame ones, dropping some. This table has 150,000 to 200,000 clones, around 60% appearing once. The sample in question was CD4+ T cells sorted from blood, obtained at week 0. The receptors were gathered from a human donor with alopecia areata.

The chain combines TRBV15 with TRBJ2-7; D not resolved. Trimming cost V 1 base and J 0 bases, with 7 bases left between them. Germline V gene sequence: CDR1 LNHNV, CDR2 YYDKDF (reference sequence). The CDR3 totals 14 residues. The CDR3: CATSRGRNSYEQYF. The CDR3 coding sequence is TGTGCCACCAGCAGAGGCAGAAACTCCTACGAGCAGTACTTC.

As DNA, the CDR3 is TGTGCCAGCTCACCACCGAGCGGGGGGCACTCCTACAATGAGCAGTTCTTC. Amino acid sequence: CASSPPSGGHSYNEQFF. The rearrangement links TRBV18 to TRBJ2-1, with TRBD2 identical over 9 bases. There are 17 residues in the CDR3. V gave up 0 bases and J gave up 0 bases; unmatched junction bases: 3. Germline loops: CDR1 KGHSH, CDR2 LQKENI.

This clone was counted a few times. The DNA of the CDR3 is TGCGCCAGCAGCTTGGGTCCCACTGGGGCCAACGTCCTGACTTTC. Amino acids: CASSLGPTGANVLTF. The J gene is TRBJ2-6, the V gene TRBV5-1, with unresolved D. CDR1 and CDR2 from the germline V gene are SGHRS and YFSETQ. The CDR3 has 15 residues. V shed 0 bases and J shed 2 bases, with 6 bases lying between them.

In this sample, this clone turned up a few times. This rearrangement joins TRBV7-9 to TRBJ1-2; 11 nucleotides agree with TRBD1. The CDR3 totals 16 residues. V was clipped by 2 bases and J by 6 bases; unmatched bases: 8. Germline V gives CDR1 SEHNR, CDR2 FQNEAQ (reference sequence). CDR3: CASSLSGTGGTNGYTF. The CDR3 DNA reads TGTGCCAGCAGCTTAAGTGGGACAGGGGGTACGAATGGCTACACCTTC.

Concerning this clone: At the DNA level, this CDR3 is encoded by other sequences in the same sample as well. The genes are TRBV29-1 and TRBJ1-2, with 8 bases that match TRBD1. Germline values: CDR1 SQVTM, CDR2 ANQGSEA. Germline trimming cut 2 bases from V and 8 bases from J; bases unmatched to any gene: 7. This CDR3 is built from 13 residues. In DNA, the CDR3 is TGCAGCGTTGAACGCGACAGGGGAAGAGGCTACACCTTC. Its protein is CSVERDRGRGYTF.

The rearrangement links TRBV20-1 to TRBJ2-7, with a possible D match to TRBD1 (6 bases). V was clipped by 3 bases and J by 5 bases, with 8 bases between them. The CDR3 is 11 amino acids. Germline values: CDR1 DFQATT, CDR2 SNEGSKA (reference sequence). DNA of the CDR3: TGCAGTGCTAGGGACAGTAACGAGCAGTACTTC. Amino acids: CSARDSNEQYF.

V gene TRBV29-1 combines with J gene TRBJ2-2; 7 bases agree with TRBD1. The CDR3 sequence is 14 residues long. CDR1 and CDR2 (germline): SQVTM, ANQGSEA. The ends lost 8 bases at V and 2 bases at J; junction bases unmatched: 8. CDR3 in DNA: TGCAGCACTACCGGGACAGATAACACCGGGGAGCTGTTTTTT. Protein: CSTTGTDNTGELFF.

The chain is built from TRBV18 and TRBJ1-3; tentative D call: TRBD1 (5 bases). Trimming took 1 base from V and 4 from J, leaving 8 bases between them. The CDR3 runs 14 residues. Germline V gene sequence: CDR1 KGHSH, CDR2 LQKENI. CDR3 loop: CASSPQGDGNTIYF. The CDR3 DNA reads TGTGCCAGCTCACCACAAGGGGACGGAAACACCATATATTTT. The complete variable domain, with remaining parts taken from reference TRBV18 and TRBJ1-3, reads NAGVMQNPRHLVRRRGQEARLRCSPMKGHSHVYWYRQLPEEGLKFMVYLQKENIIDESGMPKERFSAEFPKEGPSILRIQQVVRGDSAAYFCASSPQGDGNTIYFGEGSWLTVV.

The J gene is TRBJ2-6, the V gene TRBV7-8, with 11 bases that match TRBD1. There are 18 residues in the CDR3. V dropped 6 bases and J dropped 3; count of bases not matched to a gene: 10. Looked up from germline, CDR1 is SGHVS and CDR2 is FQNEAQ. The DNA for the CDR3 is TGTGCCAGCAGTCACGACGGACAGGGGGCCTTTGGGGCCAACGTCCTGACTTTC. It specifies CASSHDGQGAFGANVLTF.

The chain links TRBV4-2 to TRBJ1-6, with D unresolved. Germline lookup yields CDR1 LGHNA and CDR2 YNFKEQ. Trimming stripped 3 bases from V and 7 bases from J, with 13 bases between. The CDR3 is 15 residues long. This CDR3 reads CASSHGQEGNSPLHF. CDR3 nucleotides: TGTGCCAGCAGCCATGGGCAGGAGGGCAATTCACCCCTCCACTTT.

In its sample, this clone was seen a few times. This chain links TRBV30 with TRBJ1-3; unclear D gene. V was shortened by 4 bases and J by 0 bases, with 13 bases between the two germline ends. Germline V gene lookup returns CDR1 GTSNPN and CDR2 SVGIG (reference sequence). This CDR3 is built from 15 residues. CDR3 in amino acids: CAWIQKSISGNTIYF. The CDR3, as DNA: TGTGCCTGGATACAGAAGAGCATCTCTGGAAACACCATATATTTT.

This chain joins TRBV30 and TRBJ1-3; D ambiguous. Deletions cut 0 bases from V and 0 bases from J, with 9 bases between. CDR1 is GTSNPN, CDR2 SVGIG, per germline (reference sequence). This CDR3 is 15 amino acids long. CDR3 nucleotide sequence: TGTGCCTGGAGTGTTAAGACCCACTCTGGAAACACCATATATTTT. This codes for CAWSVKTHSGNTIYF.

The chain couples TRBV5-1 to TRBJ1-6; D is unresolved. Trimming cost V 7 bases and J 7 bases, with 24 bases left between them. The V gene's germline CDR1 is SGHRS and CDR2 YFSETQ. The CDR3 consists of 17 residues. CDR3 loop: CASRMAPTAGQNSPLHF. CDR3 DNA sequence: TGCGCCAGCCGGATGGCCCCCACGGCAGGTCAGAATTCACCCCTCCACTTT. Together with reference TRBV5-1 and TRBJ1-6, the CDR3 gives the full variable domain: KAGVTQTPRYLIKTRGQQVTLSCSPISGHRSVSWYQQTPGQGLQFLFEYFSETQRNKGNFPGRFSGRQFSNSRSEMNVSTLELGDSALYLCASRMAPTAGQNSPLHFGNGTRLTVT.

This clone was seen a few times. V and J are TRBV10-3 and TRBJ2-4; D not certain. This CDR3 region has 14 residues. V was clipped by 3 bases and J by 1 base, with 7 bases between them. The germline CDR1 and CDR2 sequences are ENHRY and SYGVKD. Here the CDR3 DNA reads TGTGCCATCAGTGATACCGACGCCAAAAACATTCAGTACTTC. It is translated as CAISDTDAKNIQYF.

The CDR3: CAISESAAQETQYF. CDR3 nucleotide sequence: TGTGCCATCAGTGAGTCGGCAGCACAAGAGACCCAGTACTTC. V usage is TRBV10-3 and J usage is TRBJ2-5; D gene ambiguous. V was trimmed by 0 bases and J by 2 bases, leaving 7 bases between them. Germline V gene sequence: CDR1 ENHRY, CDR2 SYGVKD. The CDR3 extends over 14 amino acids.

This chain joins TRBV29-1 and TRBJ1-1; tentatively, D is TRBD1 (5 bases). The CDR3 extends over 14 amino acids. V lost 7 bases to trimming and J lost 0 bases, with 15 bases between them. Germline values: CDR1 SQVTM, CDR2 ANQGSEA. CDR3 nucleotides: TGCAGCGCGGACAAGAGAAGCTTGAACACTGAAGCTTTCTTT. Protein product: CSADKRSLNTEAFF.

The chain has TRBV27 and TRBJ1-2; no reliable D call. V dropped 7 bases and J dropped 4 bases, with 13 bases sitting between them. CDR3 size: 13 residues. CDR1 and CDR2 from the germline V gene are MNHEY and SMNVEV (reference sequence). This CDR3 is CASTHRAGYGYTF. In DNA, the CDR3 is TGTGCCAGCACTCACAGAGCCGGCTATGGCTACACCTTC.

Comment on this clone: The identical CDR3 is also encoded by other nucleotide sequences in the sample. The gene calls are TRBV5-6 and TRBJ2-5; D may be TRBD1 or TRBD2 (6 bases each). The CDR3 spans 13 residues. Germline V gene sequence: CDR1 SGHDT, CDR2 YYEEEE. V lost 0 bases, J lost 5 bases, and 8 bases lay in between. Written as DNA, the CDR3 is TGTGCCAGCAGCTTGGTAGGGGGGGAGACCCAGTACTTC. Translated, it gives CASSLVGGETQYF.

V gene TRBV29-1 combines with J gene TRBJ2-4; 7 bases are shared with TRBD1. Germline V gene lookup returns CDR1 SQVTM and CDR2 ANQGSEA. The V segment lost 3 bases and the J segment 3 bases; nucleotides outside the gene matches: 5. The CDR3 loop spans 14 amino acids. CDR3 in DNA: TGCAGCGTTGAGGGGACAGCTCGCAAAAACATTCAGTACTTC. Translating gives CSVEGTARKNIQYF.

The chain has TRBV7-2 and TRBJ1-2; D is possibly TRBD1 (6 bases). V was pared by 5 bases and J by 2 bases, with 9 bases between. CDR3 size: 13 residues. CDR1 and CDR2 (germline): SGHTA, FQGNSA. In DNA, the CDR3 is TGTGCCAGCAGCCCAGGACAGAACTATGGCTACACCTTC. Protein product: CASSPGQNYGYTF.

V and J are TRBV29-1 and TRBJ1-2, with a possible D match to TRBD1 (6 bases). Deletions cut 6 bases from V and 4 bases from J, with 12 bases between. The CDR3 loop spans 12 amino acids. Germline CDR1 is SQVTM and CDR2 is ANQGSEA. CDR3 in DNA: TGCAGCGTGCGAACAGGGATCTATGGCTACACCTTC. Translated: CSVRTGIYGYTF.

This clone was seen a handful of times. The rearrangement uses TRBV29-1 and TRBJ1-5, with D uncertain. Trimming removed 4 bases from V and 8 bases from J, with 12 bases in between. Looked up from germline, CDR1 is SQVTM and CDR2 is ANQGSEA. The CDR3 consists of 12 residues. The CDR3 region is CSVAGSNEPQHF. In nucleotides, the CDR3 is TGCAGCGTTGCGGGCTCAAACGAGCCCCAGCATTTT.

On this clone: Other DNA sequences from this sample encode an identical CDR3 as well. The chain has TRBV30 and TRBJ1-5, with D uncertain. Trimming stripped 3 bases from V and 3 bases from J, with 9 bases between. The CDR3 is 13 amino acids. The germline CDR1 and CDR2 sequences are GTSNPN and SVGIG (reference sequence). CDR3 sequence: CAWSRGSNQPQHF. The CDR3 DNA is TGTGCCTGGAGCCGGGGTTCCAATCAGCCCCAGCATTTT.

J is TRBJ1-2 and V is TRBV5-1; a possible D gene is TRBD1 (5 bases). The germline CDR1 and CDR2 sequences are SGHRS and YFSETQ. CDR3 length: 14 residues. The germline V and J ends were trimmed by 2 bases and 2 bases, with 10 bases remaining between them. CDR3: CASSFLDRNYGYTF. CDR3 in DNA: TGCGCCAGCAGCTTTCTCGACAGAAACTATGGCTACACCTTC.

The chain joins TRBV6-5 to TRBJ1-4, with a weak D call TRBD1 (6 bases). CDR3 length equals 13 residues. Germline V gene lookup returns CDR1 MNHEY and CDR2 SVGAGI. V shed 6 bases and J shed 11 bases, with 16 bases lying between them. CDR3 region: CASSPIYREKLFF. DNA of the CDR3: TGTGCCAGCAGCCCCATCTACAGGGAGAAACTGTTTTTT.